This T cell receptor (beta chain) emerged from a study of beta chain features in type 1 diabetes. Findings of the study overall: Type 1 diabetes patients had moderately but significantly shorter TCRB CDR3s in all four CD4+ subsets.

The whole isolated RNA underwent reverse transcription, so sequencing captured expressed TCRB transcripts. Profiling relied on immunoSEQ multiplex PCR, and the TCRdb table lists in-frame clones only, not all of them. The table includes around 180,000 clones, over 6% detected once. Trimming cost V 1 base and J 2 bases; bases outside gene matches: 10. The germline V gene has CDR1 LGHNA and CDR2 YSLEER. This CDR3 is built from 18 residues. On this clone: What it binds is not known.

V and J are TRBV4-3 and TRBJ2-3; 9 bases map to TRBD2. Source material: central memory CD4+ T cells from blood. This TCR derives from a man aged 18-30 years with type 1 diabetes. In nucleotides, the CDR3 is TGCGCCAGCAGCCAAGGTGTTAGCGGGGGAACCTTCACAGATACGCAGTATTTT. Protein: CASSQGVSGGTFTDTQYF.